This entry lists 27 T cell receptor beta chains sequenced from one sample in a study of blood T cells in healthy people across ages. Through a sample-barcoded 5' primer and a J-beta primer mix, a second PCR was run for about 6 to 11 cycles. TCRdb re-called the 5' RACE reads through MiXCR, storing one row per CDR3 protein. The data contain 600,000 to 1,000,000 distinct CDR3 sequences, roughly 25% of them seen just once; the ten biggest clones take up 3% to 4.5%. The same specimen was also included in a second study, on T cells of mothers and their children.

The sequencing sample was made of blood. Receptors originate from a boy aged 5-17 years in good health.

This clonotype was detected a few times. The genes are TRBV20-1 and TRBJ1-5; D is unresolved. Germline CDR1 is DFQATT and CDR2 is SNEGSKA (reference sequence). This CDR3 spans 14 amino acids. Deletions cut 3 bases from V and 3 bases from J, with 12 bases between. CDR3 sequence reads: CSASLAGYNQPQHF. DNA of the CDR3: TGCAGTGCTAGTTTGGCGGGTTACAATCAGCCCCAGCATTTT.

The CDR3 DNA follows: TGTGCCAGCAGCCAAGACCGTAGAAACTATGGCTACACCTTC. Its protein is CASSQDRRNYGYTF. The chain recombines TRBV4-2 with TRBJ1-2, with D hard to call. Germline values: CDR1 LGHNA, CDR2 YNFKEQ. The length of the CDR3 is 14 residues. V lost 0 bases and J lost 2, with 7 bases in between.

The CDR3 nucleotides are TGCAGCGTTGAAGGGCTAGCGGGAGGGCCGAGCTCCTACGAGCAGTACTTC. Amino acids: CSVEGLAGGPSSYEQYF. This chain joins TRBV29-1 and TRBJ2-7; 12 bases match TRBD2. The CDR3 is 17 residues long. Germline CDR1 SQVTM, CDR2 ANQGSEA. V was clipped by 1 base and J by 0 bases; unmatched bases: 7.

V gene TRBV9 combines with J gene TRBJ2-5; 7 bases fit TRBD2. Germline CDR1 SGDLS, CDR2 YYNGEE. V lost 3 bases, J lost 2 bases, and 7 bases stayed unmatched. This CDR3 has 15 amino acids. In DNA, the CDR3 is TGTGCCAGCAGCGCGGGGGGTCAGATACAAGAGACCCAGTACTTC. Protein: CASSAGGQIQETQYF.

This clonotype was observed a handful of times. This may arise from a read error, as a much more abundant clone is one base away. This chain joins TRBV7-7 and TRBJ1-4; D gene ambiguous. This CDR3 comprises 16 residues. Germline values: CDR1 SSHAT, CDR2 FNYEAQ (reference sequence). CDR3 coding DNA: TGTGCTGGCAGCCGCAAGGGAGATTCCCTAACCGGAAAACTGTTTTTT. Protein product: CAGSRKGDSLTGKLFF.

The V and J genes are TRBV4-1 and TRBJ2-3; 10 nucleotides match TRBD2. The ends lost 4 bases at V and 4 bases at J; junction bases unmatched: 5. Germline CDR1 and CDR2: MGHRA and YSYEKL. This CDR3 is 15 amino acids long. The CDR3 here is CASSLRLAGADTQYF. The CDR3 DNA reads TGCGCCAGCAGCCTGAGACTAGCGGGCGCAGATACGCAGTATTTT.

This clonotype showed up many times. The chain uses TRBV7-8 and TRBJ2-5; D is unresolved. CDR1 and CDR2 from the germline V gene are SGHVS and FQNEAQ. V lost 4 bases and J 5 bases, leaving 11 bases between the germline ends. This CDR3 is 13 amino acids long. Written as DNA, the CDR3 is TGTGCCAGCAGCTCAGAAAATTTTGAGACCCAGTACTTC. Protein: CASSSENFETQYF.

This clonotype was recorded a few times. This chain joins TRBV6-5 and TRBJ2-2; 10 positions agree with TRBD1. The CDR3 loop spans 15 amino acids. The V gene end was trimmed by 6 bases and the J gene end by 3 bases; junction bases not matched to a gene: 4. Germline loops: CDR1 MNHEY, CDR2 SVGAGI. CDR3 protein: CASSRDRGHTGELFF. CDR3 nucleotide sequence: TGTGCCAGCAGCCGGGACAGGGGACACACCGGGGAGCTGTTTTTT.

The table lists this clonotype with a few counts. The chain is built from TRBV6-6 and TRBJ1-2; D perhaps matches TRBD1 (5 bases). Trimming left V 7 bases short and J 6 bases short, with 21 bases between. The CDR3 has 15 residues. The V gene's germline CDR1 is MNHNY and CDR2 SVGAGI (reference sequence). The CDR3 coding sequence is TGTGCCAGCACCTCAGTCGGGAGGGGTCCTCATGGCTACACCTTC. Translation: CASTSVGRGPHGYTF.

This clonotype was counted ten times or more. The chain carries TRBV5-1 and TRBJ1-1; 8 nucleotides align to TRBD1. The CDR3 runs to 17 residues. Germline values: CDR1 SGHRS, CDR2 YFSETQ. V trimming: 4 bases; J trimming: 0 bases; junction bases outside the gene matches: 11. CDR3 sequence (DNA): TGCGCCAGCAGCCCCACAGAGGACAGGGCTGTGAACACTGAAGCTTTCTTT. Protein sequence: CASSPTEDRAVNTEAFF.

V is TRBV29-1 and J is TRBJ2-5; no firm D call. Germline assignment: CDR1 SQVTM and CDR2 ANQGSEA. The CDR3 runs 11 residues. With 3 bases removed from V and 5 bases from J, the gap between germline ends came to 7 bases. For the CDR3, the DNA is TGCAGCGTTGACAGTTCCGAGACCCAGTACTTC. Translated: CSVDSSETQYF. Based on the CDR3 plus reference TRBV29-1 and TRBJ2-5, the full variable domain is SAVISQKPSRDICQRGTSLTIQCQVDSQVTMMFWYRQQPGQSLTLIATANQGSEATYESGFVIDKFPISRPNLTFSTLTVSNMSPEDSSIYLCSVDSSETQYFGPGTRLLVL.

V is TRBV6-2 or TRBV6-3 and J is TRBJ2-4; D not certain. This CDR3 comprises 15 residues. Trimming left V 6 bases short and J 1 base short, with 13 bases between. In germline, CDR1 is MNHEY, CDR2 SVGEGT. The CDR3 DNA reads TGTGCCAGCAGCTTAGATGAATTGGCCAAAAACATTCAGTACTTC. This translates into CASSLDELAKNIQYF.

This clonotype was detected ten times or more. The chain has TRBV20-1 and TRBJ2-5; 7 positions match TRBD2. This CDR3 comprises 16 residues. Looked up from germline, CDR1 is DFQATT and CDR2 is SNEGSKA (reference sequence). The ends lost 2 bases at V and 5 bases at J; junction bases unmatched: 14. Written as DNA, the CDR3 is TGCAGTGCTAGATCGTCTAGCGGACGCTCTGGGGAGACCCAGTACTTC. Protein product: CSARSSSGRSGETQYF.

This clonotype came up a few times. The gene calls are TRBV6-2 or TRBV6-3 and TRBJ2-1; 7 bases are shared with TRBD2. This CDR3 contains 15 residues. V was pared by 6 bases and J by 6 bases, with 11 bases of the junction left unmatched. CDR1 is MNHEY, CDR2 SVGEGT, per germline. The CDR3 DNA reads TGTGCCAGCAGGGGAGGGACGTACTCCCTCAATGAGCAGTTCTTC. It codes for CASRGGTYSLNEQFF.

The V and J genes are TRBV11-1 and TRBJ2-5; D is unresolved. Germline loops: CDR1 SGHAT, CDR2 FQDESV (reference sequence). The CDR3 is made up of 15 amino acids. V lost 1 base to trimming and J lost 2 bases, with 11 bases between them. The CDR3 is CASSLDWQLQETQYF. CDR3 bases: TGTGCCAGCAGCTTAGATTGGCAGTTACAAGAGACCCAGTACTTC.

This sequence joins TRBV29-1 and TRBJ2-7; no firm D call. V lost 5 bases, J lost 2 bases, and 10 bases lay in between. CDR3 size: 12 residues. Germline V gene data show CDR1 as SQVTM and CDR2 as ANQGSEA. This CDR3 is CSVFADTYEQYF. The DNA of the CDR3 is TGCAGCGTTTTCGCAGATACCTACGAGCAGTACTTC.

This clonotype appeared a few times. The gene calls are TRBV28 and TRBJ2-5; D tentatively fits TRBD1 or TRBD2 (5 bases each). TRBJ2-7 explains the end of the DNA better; the J call may be wrong. The CDR3 covers 15 residues. Germline V gene sequence: CDR1 MDHEN, CDR2 SYDVKM. The CDR3 region has the DNA TGTGCCAGCAGGACCACCGGGACGGATACCTACGAGCAGTACTTC. The encoded protein is CASRTTGTDTYEQYF.

This clonotype came up a few times. This chain uses TRBV5-1 with TRBJ1-1; possible D gene TRBD1, 6 bases. The CDR3 totals 14 residues. The V and J ends lost 3 bases and 1 base respectively, with 10 bases between them. The germline gives CDR1 SGHRS, CDR2 YFSETQ. Here the CDR3 DNA reads TGCGCCAGCAGCTCTACAGGGACGAACACTGAAGCTTTCTTT. The encoded protein is CASSSTGTNTEAFF.

This clonotype appeared a few times. This chain joins TRBV29-1 and TRBJ1-2; D is uncertain. CDR1 SQVTM and CDR2 ANQGSEA come from the germline V gene. CDR3 length: 12 amino acids. Trimming took 6 bases from V and 3 from J, leaving 11 bases between them. This CDR3 reads CSVVGPDYGYTF. The CDR3 DNA reads TGCAGCGTCGTAGGCCCTGACTATGGCTACACCTTC.

This clonotype has a handful of counts. The rearrangement uses TRBV5-1 and TRBJ1-1; tentative D call: TRBD1 (5 bases). This CDR3 has 13 residues. Germline values: CDR1 SGHRS, CDR2 YFSETQ. The V and J ends lost 5 bases and 0 bases respectively, with 8 bases between them. Here the CDR3 DNA reads TGCGCCAGCAGAGACAGATTGAACACTGAAGCTTTCTTT. This translates into CASRDRLNTEAFF.

This clonotype was recorded a few times. This chain connects TRBV5-1 to TRBJ1-2; D is possibly TRBD1 (5 bases). The CDR3 totals 12 residues. Trimming removed 3 bases from V and 4 bases from J, with 7 bases in between. From germline, CDR1 is SGHRS and CDR2 YFSETQ. CDR3 loop: CASSWDGYGYTF. For the CDR3, the DNA is TGCGCCAGCAGCTGGGACGGCTATGGCTACACCTTC.

The rearrangement uses TRBV20-1 and TRBJ2-3; 10 nucleotides agree with TRBD2. The length of the CDR3 is 13 residues. Germline V gene data show CDR1 as DFQATT and CDR2 as SNEGSKA (reference sequence). The CDR3 loop reads CTSGTSVADTQYF. As DNA, the CDR3 is TGCACGTCTGGGACTAGCGTGGCAGATACGCAGTATTTT.

The chain is built from TRBV2 and TRBJ2-2; 7 positions match TRBD1. Germline CDR1 and CDR2: SNHLY and FYNNEI. The CDR3 is 13 amino acids. V lost 4 bases and J lost 4; bases outside the gene matches: 0. CDR3 protein: CASSGTGTGELFF. The CDR3 nucleotides are TGTGCCAGCAGTGGGACAGGCACCGGGGAGCTGTTTTTT.

This clonotype was counted only a few times. The chain couples TRBV29-1 to TRBJ2-5; the D gene is possibly TRBD1 (6 bases). V was clipped by 8 bases and J by 0 bases, with 19 bases between them. Germline lookup yields CDR1 SQVTM and CDR2 ANQGSEA. The CDR3 is made up of 15 amino acids. The CDR3: CSSLLRDTYQETQYF. The CDR3 DNA reads as TGCAGCTCCCTCCTCCGGGACACGTACCAAGAGACCCAGTACTTC.

The V call is TRBV29-1, the J call TRBJ2-5, with 7 positions matching TRBD1. The J call may be in error: the DNA end matches TRBJ2-1 better. CDR3 size: 11 residues. The germline CDR1 and CDR2 sequences are SQVTM and ANQGSEA. CDR3: CSAITGDEQFF. CDR3 nucleotides: TGCAGCGCCATCACAGGGGACGAGCAGTTCTTC.

The V gene is TRBV7-8, the J gene TRBJ2-5, with 9 bases matching TRBD1. The J call may be incorrect, as the DNA end agrees better with TRBJ2-7. This CDR3 has 16 residues. Germline values: CDR1 SGHVS, CDR2 FQNEAQ. DNA for the CDR3: TGTGCCAGCAGCATTTCGAACAGGGGGCCCACGGACGAGCAGTACTTC. The encoded protein is CASSISNRGPTDEQYF.

The chain combines TRBV20-1 with TRBJ1-6; D gene ambiguous. V lost 5 bases and J lost 10, with 12 bases in between. The CDR3 loop spans 12 amino acids. Looked up from germline, CDR1 is DFQATT and CDR2 is SNEGSKA (reference sequence). The CDR3 here is CSAQNRVSPLHF. The CDR3 nucleotides read TGCAGTGCTCAAAACAGAGTGTCACCCCTCCACTTT.